These 2 T cell receptor beta chains were sequenced from one sample in a study of STAT3 mutations in large granular lymphocyte leukemia (dated by TCRdb to about 2019). These receptors are not linked to any known antigen. Here is what the overall study found, with its caveats: Every T-LGLL patient showed at least one immunodominant TCRbeta clonotype, and about half showed multiple immunodominant subclonotypes.

Receptors were amplified or captured by the immunoSEQ multiplex PCR assay. TCRdb retrieved this table from immuneACCESS and kept in-frame rearrangements only. Not all clones are present; in checked studies, unresolved V genes account for under half, and no reason is known for the remainder. The sample has under 20,000 clones on record, around 92% of them singletons. Of the sample, approximately 42% is held by the ten largest clones. The material sequenced was peripheral blood mononuclear cells. These receptors originate from a man aged 60-69 years with T-cell large granular lymphocyte leukemia. Some clones in this sample may be carry-over from other donors' samples. The age is the age at diagnosis.

The rearrangement joins TRBV10-3 to TRBJ2-7, with 11 bases identical to TRBD2. The CDR3 runs to 17 residues. The germline V gene has CDR1 ENHRY and CDR2 SYGVKD. The J segment lost 0 bases and the V segment lost 2 bases, leaving 6 bases of the junction unmatched. The CDR3 DNA sequence: TGTGCCATCAGTGAGGGACTAGCGGGCTCCTACTCCTACGAGCAGTACTTC. Its protein is CAISEGLAGSYSYEQYF.

CDR3 amino acids: CASSHAGTSVYNEQFF. CDR3 in DNA: TGTGCCAGCAGCCATGCAGGGACTAGCGTCTACAATGAGCAGTTCTTC. The gene calls are TRBV28 and TRBJ2-1, with 10 bases fitting TRBD2. The germline gives CDR1 MDHEN, CDR2 SYDVKM. V lost 6 bases to trimming and J lost 3 bases; unmatched junction nucleotides: 8. The CDR3 length is 16 residues. The full variable domain, rest sourced from reference TRBV28 and TRBJ2-1, is DVKVTQSSRYLVKRTGEKVFLECVQDMDHENMFWYRQDPGLGLRLIYFSYDVKMKEKGDIPEGYSVSREKKERFSLILESASTNQTSMYLCASSHAGTSVYNEQFFGPGTRLTVL.